The TCR beta chain under discussion was sequenced for a study of human T cells and chemical hapten exposure. On the study more broadly: Alopecia areata, totalis and universalis patients, mostly female, were included. Findings and limits, study-wide: There was alopecia in the donors, so their immune response may differ from that of healthy people.

In TCRdb, the RACE reads were re-called with MiXCR into one record per CDR3 protein. The sample has some 180,000 distinct CDR3 sequences; 20% to 25% are singletons. The time point: patch test 1, 2 weeks after DPC sensitization. Documented treatment: therapeutic diphenylcyclopropenone sensitization with weekly scalp DPC. This CDR3 contains 17 residues. This clonotype has just a few counts. Its cognate antigen is unknown. The chain employs TRBV21-1 and TRBJ2-1; TRBD2 is the table's D call, not checked against the DNA. TRBV21-1 is a recognized pseudogene. The TCR was taken from a woman between 45 and 60 years old with alopecia areata. Some clones in this sample may be carry-over from other donors' samples. The source material was whole blood, sampled in connection with sensitization to the hapten diphenylcyclopropenone (DPC). This CDR3 reads CASSKPPSGYSYNEQFF. As DNA, the CDR3 is TGTGCCAGCAGCAAACCACCTAGCGGGTACTCCTACAATGAGCAGTTCTTC.